These 12 T cell receptor beta chains were sequenced from one sample in a study of cytomegalovirus exposure and HLA in healthy donors. With 60 Vbeta and 13 Jbeta primers, the PCR was carried out. The data were produced by immunoSEQ multiplex PCR, yet TCRdb's version contains in-frame clones alone and is incomplete. The sample consists of 95,000 to 150,000 clones, approximately 15% of them appearing once. Specimen: PBMCs. These receptors all come from a woman under 30 in good health and CMV-seronegative.

This chain joins TRBV9 and TRBJ2-3, with D uncertain. Germline CDR1 SGDLS, CDR2 YYNGEE. Between the trimmed V and J ends, which lost 0 bases and 6 bases, there was a span of 5 bases. The CDR3 runs to 12 residues. The CDR3 coding sequence is TGTGCCAGCAGCGTAGTTCGGGATACGCAGTATTTT. Protein product: CASSVVRDTQYF.

The chain carries TRBV5-1 and TRBJ2-1, with a tentative D call TRBD2 (5 bases). Trimming left V 4 bases short and J 6 bases short, with 14 bases between. CDR1 and CDR2 from the germline V gene are SGHRS and YFSETQ. CDR3 length: 14 amino acids. CDR3 sequence reads: CASSPAASSNEQFF. The CDR3 DNA reads as TGCGCCAGCAGCCCGGCGGCTAGCAGCAATGAGCAGTTCTTC.

The chain combines TRBV4-2 with TRBJ1-5; D is possibly TRBD1 (5 bases). The V end was cut by 0 bases, the J end by 2 bases, with 17 bases between. Per germline, CDR1 LGHNA and CDR2 YNFKEQ. The CDR3 loop spans 18 amino acids. CDR3 in DNA: TGTGCCAGCAGCCAAGAAGGTCTGTCAGGGCCGGGCAATCAGCCCCAGCATTTT. It encodes CASSQEGLSGPGNQPQHF.

The chain carries TRBV27 and TRBJ2-3; TRBD2 matches at 8 bases. Germline V gene data show CDR1 as MNHEY and CDR2 as SMNVEV (reference sequence). The CDR3 runs to 15 residues. After removal of 3 bases from V and 7 bases from J, the junction contained 9 bases not matched to a gene. CDR3 residues: CASSFAGGEKNTQYF. The CDR3 nucleotides read TGTGCCAGCAGTTTCGCGGGGGGAGAGAAAAATACGCAGTATTTT.

Of note for this clone: The DNA is omitted, as the CDR3 cannot be located on it reliably, and the CDR3 follows TCRdb's listing. The gene calls are TRBV28 and TRBJ1-1; TRBD1 is the table's D call and was not checked against the DNA. Termini included, the CDR3 measures 13 amino acids. Germline V gives CDR1 MDHEN, CDR2 SYDVKM. CDR3 amino acids: CASVGVGQGSTFF.

The V call is TRBV9, the J call TRBJ2-5; D possibly corresponds to TRBD2 (5 bases). The CDR3 covers 15 residues. The V gene lost 5 bases and the J gene lost 2 bases, with 16 bases spanning the gap. Germline CDR1 and CDR2: SGDLS and YYNGEE. CDR3 residues: CASSAVGDTQETQYF. In DNA, the CDR3 is TGTGCCAGCAGTGCCGTGGGAGACACTCAAGAGACCCAGTACTTC.

The gene calls are TRBV30 and TRBJ2-2; 8 bases are a match to TRBD2. V dropped 5 bases and J dropped 2; count of bases not matched to a gene: 7. This CDR3 is built from 15 residues. Germline-derived CDR1 and CDR2 are GTSNPN and SVGIG (reference sequence). The CDR3 here is CAWRLAKGNTGELFF. CDR3 coding DNA: TGTGCCTGGCGACTAGCGAAAGGAAACACCGGGGAGCTGTTTTTT.

The chain uses TRBV28 and TRBJ2-7; a possible D gene is TRBD1 (6 bases). The CDR3 runs to 15 residues. The ends were cut back, 8 bases at V and 1 base at J, with 18 bases in the middle. Germline values: CDR1 MDHEN, CDR2 SYDVKM. This CDR3 reads CASCRQGFSSYEQYF. The CDR3 DNA sequence: TGTGCCAGCTGCCGCCAGGGGTTCTCTTCCTACGAGCAGTACTTC.

This clone was observed a handful of times. The chain recombines TRBV7-9 with TRBJ2-3; TRBD2 aligns across 11 bases. The J segment lost 6 bases and the V segment lost 0 bases, leaving 2 bases of the junction unmatched. The CDR3 extends over 15 amino acids. CDR1 SEHNR and CDR2 FQNEAQ come from the germline V gene (reference sequence). CDR3 region: CASSLASGGADTQYF. DNA for the CDR3: TGTGCCAGCAGCTTAGCTAGCGGGGGGGCCGATACGCAGTATTTT.

This chain uses TRBV10-3 with TRBJ1-1, with a weak D call TRBD1 (6 bases). Germline V gene data show CDR1 as ENHRY and CDR2 as SYGVKD. The CDR3 has 14 residues. V shed 5 bases and J shed 3 bases, with 13 bases lying between them. CDR3 in DNA: TGTGCCATCAGTAACAGGGAGGGTTACACTGAAGCTTTCTTT. Translated: CAISNREGYTEAFF.

This chain uses TRBV21-1 with TRBJ2-7; TRBD2 was called by the table and not checked on the DNA. TRBV21-1 is labeled a pseudogene. This CDR3 region has 18 residues. The CDR3 coding sequence is TGTGCCAGCAGCAAAGGGAGGGAGCCAAGTTTTTTCTCCTACGAGCAGTACTTC. Protein: CASSKGREPSFFSYEQYF.

This clone was seen more than once but under ten times. V and J are TRBV2 and TRBJ1-1; D gene uncertain. The germline CDR1 and CDR2 sequences are SNHLY and FYNNEI. The CDR3 runs 14 residues. V dropped 6 bases and J dropped 1 base, with 12 bases sitting between them. The CDR3 reads CASRSAGWNTEAFF. The CDR3 bases are TGTGCCAGCAGGTCTGCGGGGTGGAACACTGAAGCTTTCTTT.